This T cell receptor beta chain was documented in a study of T cells in tuberculosis. Study summary: Within 7 days of starting treatment, or before, PBMC were stored.

Documented time point: new active TB diagnosis, blood taken before or within 7 days of starting treatment. Each donor contributed approximately 100,000 T cells on average, unsorted. Here immunoSEQ multiplex PCR was the method, and the copy in TCRdb shows in-frame clones only, minus some. The data show about 53,000 clones, roughly 95% seen once. About this clone: Its matching antigen is unknown.

Germline CDR1 MNHNS, CDR2 SASEGT. The CDR3 has 13 residues. V shed 3 bases and J shed 7 bases, with 10 bases lying between them. Overall study results and limits: GMM-specific TCRs were nearer to active tuberculosis alpha repertoires, suggesting expansion.

The sequencing used PBMCs, collected at tuberculosis diagnosis. The V call is TRBV6-1, the J call TRBJ1-5; no clear D. This receptor was obtained from an adult with tuberculosis. CDR3 nucleotide sequence: TGTGCCAGCAGTGATCGGAGAGACCAGCCCCAGCATTTT. It encodes CASSDRRDQPQHF.